The 18 T cell receptor beta chains in this list originate from one sample, sequenced in a study of blood T cell repertoires in COVID-19. Profiling relied on immunoSEQ multiplex PCR, and the TCRdb table lists in-frame clones only, not all of them. The table includes about 120,000 clones, over 60% detected once. Sequencing was carried out using peripheral blood. Receptors originate from a woman in her sixties or seventies with acute or convalescent COVID-19.

J is TRBJ2-5 and V is TRBV3-1 (or the pseudogene TRBV3-2); D possibly corresponds to TRBD2 (5 bases). CDR1 and CDR2 (germline): LGHDT, YNNKEL (reference sequence). This CDR3 spans 15 amino acids. Trimming pared 2 bases from V and 3 bases from J, leaving 13 bases between. CDR3 DNA sequence: TGTGCCAGCAGCCAATTCTTGCTGGGAGAAGAGACCCAGTACTTC. Translated: CASSQFLLGEETQYF.

CDR3 sequence reads: CASSQGQGMGYTF. In nucleotides, the CDR3 is TGTGCCAGCAGCCAGGGGCAGGGGATGGGCTACACCTTC. The chain joins TRBV28 to TRBJ1-2, with a possible D match to TRBD1 (6 bases). Trimming left V 6 bases short and J 8 bases short, with 16 bases between. CDR3 length: 13 amino acids. Looked up from germline, CDR1 is MDHEN and CDR2 is SYDVKM.

This clone was detected ten times or more. The V call is TRBV7-2, the J call TRBJ1-2; a weak D match, TRBD1 (6 bases). Trimming shortened V by 1 base and J by 7 bases, and 13 bases separated the two germline ends. Per the germline V gene, CDR1 is SGHTA and CDR2 is FQGNSA. The CDR3 is made up of 14 amino acids. CDR3 DNA sequence: TGTGCCAGCAGCTTAGTTCGCGGGGGCAGTGGCTACACCTTC. Residues: CASSLVRGGSGYTF.

This clone has only a few counts. The rearrangement uses TRBV12-3 or TRBV12-4 and TRBJ2-7; D may be TRBD1 (6 bases). The CDR3 has 13 residues. V was cut by 3 bases and J by 6 bases, with 12 bases left in between. The CDR3: CASSLYRASEQYF. DNA for the CDR3: TGTGCCAGCAGTTTGTACAGGGCGTCCGAGCAGTACTTC.

In its sample, this clone was seen once. This chain joins TRBV28 and TRBJ1-5; 9 bases are a match to TRBD1. Germline loops: CDR1 MDHEN, CDR2 SYDVKM. This CDR3 comprises 16 residues. V lost 5 bases, J lost 5 bases, and 10 bases stayed unmatched. In nucleotides, the CDR3 is TGTGCCAGCAGTACAGCCGGGACAGGGCGTCATCAGCCCCAGCATTTT. Translating it yields CASSTAGTGRHQPQHF.

A remark on this clone: The same CDR3 can be traced to other DNA sequences in this sample. The V and J genes are TRBV28 and TRBJ2-5; D ambiguous. V lost 5 bases and J 5 bases, leaving 3 bases between the germline ends. The CDR3 has 10 residues. Germline V gives CDR1 MDHEN, CDR2 SYDVKM. The CDR3 sequence: CASSRETQYF. The CDR3, as DNA: TGTGCCAGCAGTCGGGAGACCCAGTACTTC.

The genes are TRBV5-5 and TRBJ1-6, with 8 bases matching TRBD1. Germline loops: CDR1 SGHKS, CDR2 YYEKEE (reference sequence). The CDR3 sequence is 19 residues long. Losses at the gene ends were 2 bases for V and 0 bases for J; bases not matched to a gene: 10. The CDR3 reads CASSFWAQGASSYNSPLHF. CDR3 in DNA: TGTGCCAGCAGCTTCTGGGCTCAGGGGGCTAGCTCCTATAATTCACCCCTCCACTTT.

This rearrangement joins TRBV11-2 to TRBJ2-3; no reliable D call. Trimming cost V 5 bases and J 5 bases, with 8 bases left between them. In germline, CDR1 is SGHAT, CDR2 FQNNGV. The CDR3 extends over 12 amino acids. The CDR3 loop reads CASSPSRDTQYF. Written as DNA, the CDR3 is TGTGCCAGCAGCCCCTCCCGAGATACGCAGTATTTT.

V usage is TRBV10-3 and J usage is TRBJ1-6, with 7 bases aligning to TRBD1. Germline assignment: CDR1 ENHRY and CDR2 SYGVKD. The CDR3 totals 16 residues. The ends lost 2 bases at V and 5 bases at J; junction bases unmatched: 6. CDR3 residues: CAISEEGTANNSPLHF. The CDR3 DNA reads as TGTGCCATCAGTGAGGAGGGGACAGCCAATAATTCACCCCTCCACTTT.

This clone was seen many times. As DNA, the CDR3 is TGTGCCAGCTCACCCCAAAGCGGGGGGCTGAATGAGCAGTTCTTC. Protein sequence: CASSPQSGGLNEQFF. J is TRBJ2-1 and V is TRBV18, with TRBD2 matching over 9 bases. The CDR3 is 15 amino acids. CDR1 KGHSH and CDR2 LQKENI come from the germline V gene. Losses at the gene ends were 3 bases for V and 7 bases for J; bases not matched to a gene: 7.

The chain links TRBV5-6 to TRBJ1-5; 10 nucleotides align to TRBD1. Germline V gene sequence: CDR1 SGHDT, CDR2 YYEEEE. Losses at the gene ends were 5 bases for V and 4 bases for J; bases not matched to a gene: 6. The CDR3 is made up of 15 amino acids. The CDR3 bases are TGTGCCAGCAGTCTACCGGGACAGGGGAATCAGCCCCAGCATTTT. As protein: CASSLPGQGNQPQHF.

The chain joins TRBV7-7 to TRBJ2-5; 8 positions match TRBD2. V trimming: 2 bases; J trimming: 4 bases; junction bases outside the gene matches: 9. Germline CDR1 SSHAT, CDR2 FNYEAQ (reference sequence). This CDR3 comprises 16 residues. This CDR3 reads CASSLYTGGPRETQYF. In nucleotides, the CDR3 is TGTGCCAGCAGCTTATACACGGGGGGGCCGCGAGAGACCCAGTACTTC.

The rearrangement uses TRBV27 and TRBJ2-4, with a weak D call TRBD2 (6 bases). The CDR3 consists of 15 residues. The germline V and J ends were trimmed by 8 bases and 1 base, with 15 bases remaining between them. Per germline, CDR1 MNHEY and CDR2 SMNVEV (reference sequence). The CDR3 is CASSPPGVAKNIQYF. The CDR3 nucleotides are TGTGCCAGCTCCCCCCCGGGGGTGGCCAAAAACATTCAGTACTTC.

CDR3: CASSPPLAVAKNIQYF. The DNA of the CDR3 is TGTGCCAGCTCACCACCGCTAGCAGTAGCCAAAAACATTCAGTACTTC. The chain joins TRBV18 to TRBJ2-4; maybe TRBD2 (5 bases). The CDR3 totals 16 residues. CDR1 and CDR2 from the germline V gene are KGHSH and LQKENI. The germline V and J ends were trimmed by 0 bases and 0 bases, with 9 bases remaining between them.

The chain combines TRBV3-1 (or the pseudogene TRBV3-2) with TRBJ1-6; D not certain. V lost 3 bases, J lost 8 bases, and 8 bases lay in between. Per germline, CDR1 LGHDT and CDR2 YNNKEL (reference sequence). CDR3 length: 13 amino acids. The CDR3 region is CASSHVYDSPLHF. CDR3 bases: TGTGCCAGCAGCCACGTGTATGATTCACCCCTCCACTTT.

The rearrangement uses TRBV5-4 and TRBJ2-1; 8 nucleotides line up with TRBD2. Germline CDR1 is SGHNT and CDR2 is YYREEE (reference sequence). The V gene end was trimmed by 3 bases and the J gene end by 12 bases; junction bases not matched to a gene: 11. The CDR3 runs 14 residues. CDR3 region: CASSSPRGGRPQFF. The CDR3 nucleotides are TGTGCCAGCAGCTCCCCGAGAGGCGGGAGGCCGCAGTTCTTC.

This clone was seen only once. V usage is TRBV7-8 and J usage is TRBJ2-1, with 10 bases lining up with TRBD2. Germline V gene data show CDR1 as SGHVS and CDR2 as FQNEAQ. CDR3 length equals 18 residues. The junction had 7 bases not matched to a gene; V was cut back by 2 bases and J by 0 bases. The CDR3 region is CASSLLAGASSSYNEQFF. CDR3 in DNA: TGTGCCAGCAGCTTACTAGCGGGAGCGTCGAGCTCCTACAATGAGCAGTTCTTC.

The rearrangement links TRBV7-8 to TRBJ2-6, with TRBD1 as a possible D gene (5 bases). CDR1 and CDR2 from the germline V gene are SGHVS and FQNEAQ. The CDR3 has 17 residues. V lost 3 bases and J 0 bases, leaving 12 bases between the germline ends. The CDR3 bases are TGTGCCAGCAGCTTCCAGGGCCCCCACTCTGGGGCCAACGTCCTGACTTTC. This gives the protein CASSFQGPHSGANVLTF.